This T cell receptor (beta chain) was profiled in a study of early stage breast cancer tumors (dated by TCRdb to 2017 to 2019). Study-level background: Of the approximately 16 invasive breast tumors, about a dozen were found to be estrogen receptor-positive, progesterone receptor-positive and HER2-negative. Across all samples, over 2,000,000 templates representing 1.2 million or so unique clonotypes were detected. Of the roughly 12 ER+/PR+/HER2- tumors, eight were classified as invasive ductal carcinomas and four as invasive lobular carcinomas. On average, each sample got about 9.3-fold read coverage.

What the authors observed across the whole study: Because the cohort was small, analysis by tumor subtype was not possible. Repertoires from blood and normal breast were more alike than repertoires from blood and tumor, and in about 85% of the 16 patients, comparing each tissue with blood separated tumor from normal. Chain pairing and functional markers such as CD4, CD8 and FOXP3 were missed by bulk genomic DNA sequencing of unsorted cells. Compared with adjacent normal breast tissue, tumors had approximately 2.5-fold higher T cell density and higher clonality. Enriched TCRB sequences shared across patients were mostly commonly generated sequences, unlikely to play an important role in the tumor microenvironment.

Regarding this clone: This clone's antigen is unknown. The sample holds no much larger clone one base away, and base qualities are not on file.

The study profiled bulk TCR beta-chain repertoires in matched peripheral blood, tumor and adjacent normal breast tissue taken from over 15 patients with early-stage breast cancer. Before surgery, whole blood (roughly 4.5-11 mL) was collected into EDTA tubes and processed within 2 hours. Peripheral blood mononuclear cells were isolated by Ficoll-Paque centrifugation in SepMate-50 tubes. PBMCs were cryopreserved in aliquots of roughly 2 to 4.5 million cells in about 90% FBS with around 10% DMSO and kept in liquid nitrogen. The Qiagen AllPrep DNA/RNA Mini kit was used for genomic DNA extraction. Two independent genomic DNA replicates were amplified for each sample, with around 0.5 ug used for blood and around 1.5 ug for tumor or normal breast. TCRB sequencing of genomic DNA was carried out with the ImmunoSeq Intro kit according to the manufacturer's instructions. Multiplex PCR ran about 31 cycles with proprietary primers and spike-in control sequences for absolute quantification. An 87-bp fragment spanning the CDR3 and flanking V and J genes was sequenced with single-end 150-bp reads. Each lane of an Illumina MiSeq running version 3.0 chemistry carried seven multiplexed samples, with two replicates apiece. The original pipeline was this. The vendor's proprietary pipeline handled the raw data processing, merging both replicates into a single result for each sample. A clonotype was defined as productive rearrangements that share the same V-gene family, CDR3 amino acid sequence and J-gene segment. To compute clonality, the normalized Shannon entropy (Pielou evenness) of TCRB abundances was subtracted from 1. To estimate T cell density, the total number of templates was divided by the input cell count, which was inferred from how much DNA went in. Recon with default parameters was used to estimate total repertoire diversity and clonality. Tumor-enriched clonotypes were defined as having over 0.1% abundance in tumor and at least 32-fold higher abundance than in normal breast. The table comes from immuneACCESS by way of TCRdb, which keeps in-frame sequences with V and J called. Part of the clones is missing from these tables; in studies checked, under half for an unresolved V gene and the rest for unknown reasons. From that table come the V and J calls and clone size; the DNA was used to work out D and trimming. For this sample there are tens of thousands of clones; around nine tenths appear just once. The ten largest clonotypes hold less than 6.5% of the sample.

Trimming removed 5 bases from V and 0 bases from J; the gene matches leave 4 bases unexplained. The CDR3 has 16 amino acids, counting the end cysteine and phenylalanine. Of all the DNA, just the CDR3 is kept, 48 bases in frame from base 1. For CDR1 and CDR2, the germline V gene lists LGHNA and YNFKEQ. Input material: blood. The receptor chain draws on TRBV4-2 and TRBJ2-1, and TRBD2 matches 10 of the central bases. The receptor's source is a person between 65 and 79 years old with breast cancer. The CDR3 region: CASSSPSGSSYNEQFF. The DNA is as follows: TGTGCCAGCAGCTCCCCTAGCGGGAGCTCCTACAATGAGCAGTTCTTC.